The clone carrying this T cell receptor (beta chain) was observed at least ten times. The J segment lost 6 bases and the V segment lost 3 bases, leaving 9 bases of the junction unmatched. The CDR3 spans 15 residues. From germline, CDR1 is DFQATT and CDR2 SNEGSKA (reference sequence). The sample comes from a study of T-cell reconstitution after alpha-beta-depleted transplantation in children. Unique molecular identifiers featured in how the TCRbeta library was prepared. TCRdb reanalysed the PCR reads using MiXCR and keeps one entry per CDR3 protein. Of 200,000 to 250,000 distinct CDR3 sequences in the sample, approximately 12% were seen once.

This TCR was recovered from a human donor who donated a stem cell graft to a child with acute lymphoblastic leukemia. The chain recombines TRBV20-1 with TRBJ2-1; TRBD2 aligns across 9 bases. Source: PBMCs from the stem cell graft donor, taken from the stem cell graft. The CDR3 DNA sequence: TGCAGTGCTAGGGGCCGGACTAGCGTCTCCAATGAGCAGTTCTTC. Protein: CSARGRTSVSNEQFF.